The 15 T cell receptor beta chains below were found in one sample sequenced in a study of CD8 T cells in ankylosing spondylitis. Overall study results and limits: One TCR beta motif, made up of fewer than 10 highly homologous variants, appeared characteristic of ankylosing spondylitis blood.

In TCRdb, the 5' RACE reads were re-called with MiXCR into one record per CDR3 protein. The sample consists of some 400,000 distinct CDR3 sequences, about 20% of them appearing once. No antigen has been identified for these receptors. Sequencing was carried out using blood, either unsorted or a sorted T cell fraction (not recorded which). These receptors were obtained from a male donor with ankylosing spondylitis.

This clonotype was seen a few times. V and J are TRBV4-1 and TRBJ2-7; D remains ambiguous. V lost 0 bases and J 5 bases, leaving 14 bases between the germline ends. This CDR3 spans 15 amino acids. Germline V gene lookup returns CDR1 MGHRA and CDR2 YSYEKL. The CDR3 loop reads CASSQERISRNEQYF. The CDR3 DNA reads TGCGCCAGCAGCCAAGAGAGGATATCCAGAAACGAGCAGTACTTC.

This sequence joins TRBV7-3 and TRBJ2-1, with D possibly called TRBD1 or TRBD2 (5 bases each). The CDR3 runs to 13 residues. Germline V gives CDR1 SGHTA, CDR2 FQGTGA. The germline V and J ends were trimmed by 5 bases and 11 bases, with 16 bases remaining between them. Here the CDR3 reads CASSPRGPMKQFF. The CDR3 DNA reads TGTGCCAGCAGCCCCCGGGGCCCAATGAAGCAGTTCTTC.

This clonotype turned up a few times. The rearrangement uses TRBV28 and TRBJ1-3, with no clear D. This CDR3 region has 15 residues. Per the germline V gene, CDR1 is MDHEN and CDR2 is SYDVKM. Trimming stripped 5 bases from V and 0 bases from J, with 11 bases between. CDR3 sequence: CASSPPLHSGNTIYF. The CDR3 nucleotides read TGTGCCAGCAGTCCGCCCCTTCACTCTGGAAACACCATATATTTT.

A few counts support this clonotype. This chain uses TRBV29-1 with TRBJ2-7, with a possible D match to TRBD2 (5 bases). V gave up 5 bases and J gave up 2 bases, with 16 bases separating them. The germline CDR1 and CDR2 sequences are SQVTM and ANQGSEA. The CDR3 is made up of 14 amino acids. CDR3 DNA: TGCAGCGTTTATGTTGCGGGTAAAACCTACGAGCAGTACTTC. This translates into CSVYVAGKTYEQYF.

CDR3 in amino acids: CASSDTYEQYF. Written as DNA, the CDR3 is TGTGCCAGCAGCGACACCTACGAGCAGTACTTC. This sequence joins TRBV7-2 and TRBJ2-7; D unresolved. Between the trimmed V and J ends, which lost 5 bases and 2 bases, there was a span of 4 bases. The CDR3 length is 11 residues. Per germline, CDR1 SGHTA and CDR2 FQGNSA.

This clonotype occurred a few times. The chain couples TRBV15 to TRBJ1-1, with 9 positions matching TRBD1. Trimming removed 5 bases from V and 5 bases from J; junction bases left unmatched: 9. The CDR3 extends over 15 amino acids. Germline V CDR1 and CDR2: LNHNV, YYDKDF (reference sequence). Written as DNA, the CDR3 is TGTGCCACCAGCGCACCGGGACAGGGAGGTACTGAAGCTTTCTTT. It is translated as CATSAPGQGGTEAFF.

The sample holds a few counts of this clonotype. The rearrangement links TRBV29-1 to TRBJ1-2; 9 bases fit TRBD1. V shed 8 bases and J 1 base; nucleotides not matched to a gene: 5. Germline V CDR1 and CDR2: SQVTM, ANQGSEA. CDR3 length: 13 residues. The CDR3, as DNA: TGCAGCTCTCGGACAGGGGATAACTATGGCTACACCTTC. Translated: CSSRTGDNYGYTF.

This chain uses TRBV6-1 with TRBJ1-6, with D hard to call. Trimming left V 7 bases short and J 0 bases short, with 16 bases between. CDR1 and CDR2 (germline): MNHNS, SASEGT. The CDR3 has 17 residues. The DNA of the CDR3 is TGTGCCAGCACCGCGTTGTTGGATTTCTCCTATAATTCACCCCTCCACTTT. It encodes CASTALLDFSYNSPLHF.

CDR3 residues: CASSSTGTVYDYGYTF. CDR3 nucleotide sequence: TGCGCCAGCAGCTCAACTGGGACAGTATATGACTATGGCTACACCTTC. The chain joins TRBV5-1 to TRBJ1-2; 7 bases align to TRBD1. The CDR3 runs to 16 residues. Trimming took 3 bases from V and 3 from J; bases not matched to a gene: 11. Germline CDR1 SGHRS, CDR2 YFSETQ. The whole variable domain, filled in from reference TRBV5-1 and TRBJ1-2, reads KAGVTQTPRYLIKTRGQQVTLSCSPISGHRSVSWYQQTPGQGLQFLFEYFSETQRNKGNFPGRFSGRQFSNSRSEMNVSTLELGDSALYLCASSSTGTVYDYGYTFGSGTRLTVV.

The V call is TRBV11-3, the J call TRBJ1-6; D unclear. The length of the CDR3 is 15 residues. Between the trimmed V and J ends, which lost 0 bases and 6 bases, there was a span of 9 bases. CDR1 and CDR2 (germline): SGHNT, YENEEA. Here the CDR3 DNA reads TGTGCCAGCAGCTTAGACAACTCCGCTAATTCACCCCTCCACTTT. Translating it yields CASSLDNSANSPLHF.

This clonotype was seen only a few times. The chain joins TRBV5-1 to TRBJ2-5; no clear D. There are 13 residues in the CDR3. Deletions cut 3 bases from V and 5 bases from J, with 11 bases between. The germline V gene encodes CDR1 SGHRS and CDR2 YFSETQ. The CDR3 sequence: CASSWNRAETQYF. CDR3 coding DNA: TGCGCCAGCAGCTGGAATAGGGCTGAGACCCAGTACTTC.

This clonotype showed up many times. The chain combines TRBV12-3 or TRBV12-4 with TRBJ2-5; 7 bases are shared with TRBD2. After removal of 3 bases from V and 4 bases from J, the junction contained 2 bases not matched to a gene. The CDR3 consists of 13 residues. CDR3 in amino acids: CASSFGGGETQYF. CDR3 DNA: TGTGCCAGCAGTTTTGGGGGGGGAGAGACCCAGTACTTC.

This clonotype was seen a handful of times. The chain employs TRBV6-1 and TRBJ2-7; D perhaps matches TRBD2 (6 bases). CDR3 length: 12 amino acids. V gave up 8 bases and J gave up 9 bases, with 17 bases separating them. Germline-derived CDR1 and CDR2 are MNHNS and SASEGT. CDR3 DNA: TGTGCCAGCCTCCGGGACTTCAACCGGCAGTACTTC. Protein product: CASLRDFNRQYF.

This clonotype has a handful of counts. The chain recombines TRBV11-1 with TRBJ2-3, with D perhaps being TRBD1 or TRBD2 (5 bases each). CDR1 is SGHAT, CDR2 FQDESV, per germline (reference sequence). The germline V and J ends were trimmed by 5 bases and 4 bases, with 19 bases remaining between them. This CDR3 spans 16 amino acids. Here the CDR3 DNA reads TGTGCCAGCAGCCACAGACTACAAGGGGTGGCAGATACGCAGTATTTT. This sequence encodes CASSHRLQGVADTQYF.

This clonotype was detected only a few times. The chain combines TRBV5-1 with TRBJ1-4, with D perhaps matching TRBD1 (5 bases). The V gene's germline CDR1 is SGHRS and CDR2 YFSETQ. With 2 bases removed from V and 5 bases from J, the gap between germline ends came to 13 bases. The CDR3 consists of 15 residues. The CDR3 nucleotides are TGCGCCAGCAGCTTCGAGCGGGGGGAGAATGAAAAACTGTTTTTT. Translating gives CASSFERGENEKLFF.